What follows is one T cell receptor beta chain and its context. These data originate in a study of lymphopenia after photon versus proton radiotherapy. The method was immunoSEQ multiplex PCR; TCRdb's version includes in-frame clones alone and lacks a portion of them. Altogether roughly 40,000 clones are present, roughly four fifths being singletons, with the ten largest covering around 25%. From germline, CDR1 is MDHEN and CDR2 SYDVKM. The CDR3 has 15 amino acids. Germline trimming cut 8 bases from V and 4 bases from J; bases unmatched to any gene: 8. The chain combines TRBV28 with TRBJ2-1, with 10 bases matching TRBD2. The TCR was taken from a woman between 65 and 79 years old with pancreatic cancer. The sample in question was peripheral blood, obtained from a patient treated with proton-based radiotherapy. CDR3 protein: CASHHTSGIYNEQFF. The CDR3 nucleotides read TGTGCCAGCCATCACACTAGCGGGATTTACAATGAGCAGTTCTTC.